The 26 T cell receptor beta chains listed next were all sequenced from one sample in a study of human T cells and chemical hapten exposure. MiXCR was run by TCRdb on the RACE reads, yielding one entry per CDR3 protein. In the table there are 180,000 or so distinct CDR3 sequences, approximately 31% of which are singletons. The time point was: pre-sensitization, week 0. Described treatment: therapeutic diphenylcyclopropenone sensitization with weekly scalp DPC. Sequenced here: whole blood, sampled in connection with sensitization to the hapten diphenylcyclopropenone (DPC). These receptors came from a woman aged 30 to 39 with alopecia areata. Some clones in this sample may be carry-over from other donors' samples.

The V call is TRBV11-2, the J call TRBJ1-4; D may be TRBD1 (5 bases). Trimming took off 4 bases at V and 5 bases at J, with 17 bases between the two ends. Germline assignment: CDR1 SGHAT and CDR2 FQNNGV. The CDR3 runs to 16 residues. The CDR3 here is CASSSTWGVWNEKLFF. The CDR3 region has the DNA TGTGCCAGCAGCTCTACTTGGGGGGTGTGGAATGAAAAACTGTTTTTT.

V gene TRBV29-1 combines with J gene TRBJ2-5; D might be TRBD2 (6 bases). CDR3 length: 12 residues. V shed 4 bases and J shed 5 bases, with 11 bases lying between them. The germline gives CDR1 SQVTM, CDR2 ANQGSEA. The CDR3 coding sequence is TGCAGCGTTGCCCCTCGGGGGGAGACCCAGTACTTC. As protein: CSVAPRGETQYF.

The rearrangement uses TRBV9 and TRBJ1-1, with D unclear. This CDR3 has 12 residues. Germline V gives CDR1 SGDLS, CDR2 YYNGEE. Deletions cut 3 bases from V and 10 bases from J, with 13 bases between. DNA for the CDR3: TGTGCCAGCAGCGCCTTGACCGGGAGAGCTTTCTTT. Protein sequence: CASSALTGRAFF.

This clonotype was found once. The genes are TRBV11-3 and TRBJ2-3, with 8 bases aligning to TRBD2. The CDR3 is made up of 14 amino acids. The trim removed 8 bases at V and 3 bases at J, leaving 7 bases unmatched. Germline loops: CDR1 SGHNT, CDR2 YENEEA. As DNA, the CDR3 is TGTGCCAGCCGACGGGGGGGCCAGACAGATACGCAGTATTTT. Protein: CASRRGGQTDTQYF.

There are a few counts of this clonotype. The CDR3 DNA reads as TGTGCCAGCAGTTTCCTGGAAAATTACAATGAGCAGTTCTTC. Protein sequence: CASSFLENYNEQFF. This sequence joins TRBV2 and TRBJ2-1; the D is unclear. Germline assignment: CDR1 SNHLY and CDR2 FYNNEI. Trimming removed 5 bases from V and 4 bases from J, with 12 bases in between. The CDR3 runs 14 residues.

This clonotype appeared a few times. The rearrangement joins TRBV5-1 to TRBJ2-1; 9 nucleotides match TRBD2. CDR1 is SGHRS and CDR2 is YFSETQ in the germline V gene. The CDR3 totals 15 residues. V trimming: 3 bases; J trimming: 2 bases; junction bases outside the gene matches: 3. CDR3 residues: CASSSSSGAYNEQFF. CDR3 coding DNA: TGCGCCAGCAGCTCGTCTAGCGGGGCCTACAATGAGCAGTTCTTC.

This clonotype was seen only a few times. This chain uses TRBV5-5 with TRBJ2-7; TRBD2 agrees at 7 bases. The CDR3 is made up of 15 amino acids. V lost 0 bases, J lost 4 bases, and 7 bases stayed unmatched. Germline V lookup: CDR1 SGHKS, CDR2 YYEKEE (reference sequence). The CDR3 protein is CASSLVAGPLYEQYF. CDR3 sequence (DNA): TGTGCCAGCAGCTTGGTAGCGGGCCCTCTTTACGAGCAGTACTTC.

The V gene is TRBV28, the J gene TRBJ2-1; 8 bases map to TRBD2. The germline V gene encodes CDR1 MDHEN and CDR2 SYDVKM. The length of the CDR3 is 13 residues. V shed 4 bases and J 9 bases; nucleotides not matched to a gene: 5. The CDR3 loop reads CASSSAAGGEQFF. CDR3 DNA: TGTGCCAGCAGTTCCGCCGCGGGAGGTGAGCAGTTCTTC.

This clonotype was detected only a few times. This sequence joins TRBV2 and TRBJ2-5, with unresolved D. The CDR3 is 10 amino acids. Germline V CDR1 and CDR2: SNHLY, FYNNEI. V was pared by 7 bases and J by 1 base, with 1 base between. CDR3 sequence: CASTQETQYF. The CDR3 bases are TGTGCCAGCACCCAAGAGACCCAGTACTTC.

V usage is TRBV29-1 and J usage is TRBJ1-1; D is ambiguous. Looked up from germline, CDR1 is SQVTM and CDR2 is ANQGSEA. The CDR3 totals 13 residues. V was shortened by 7 bases and J by 4 bases, with 16 bases between the two germline ends. The CDR3 bases are TGCAGCGCTGAGAGGTCCATTAGCACTGAAGCTTTCTTT. As protein: CSAERSISTEAFF. The full variable domain, with the rest looked up from reference TRBV29-1 and TRBJ1-1, is SAVISQKPSRDICQRGTSLTIQCQVDSQVTMMFWYRQQPGQSLTLIATANQGSEATYESGFVIDKFPISRPNLTFSTLTVSNMSPEDSSIYLCSAERSISTEAFFGQGTRLTVV.

This clonotype was picked up a small number of times. The chain has TRBV6-6 and TRBJ2-2; 9 bases line up with TRBD2. Germline V gene lookup returns CDR1 MNHNY and CDR2 SVGAGI (reference sequence). The CDR3 extends over 16 amino acids. V was clipped by 2 bases and J by 7 bases; unmatched bases: 8. This CDR3 reads CASSYESGRLGGELFF. The CDR3 DNA reads TGTGCCAGCAGTTACGAGAGCGGGAGGCTGGGCGGGGAGCTGTTTTTT.

This chain connects TRBV18 to TRBJ2-3; D possibly corresponds to TRBD2 (5 bases). V lost 1 base, J lost 0 bases, and 11 bases lay in between. CDR3 length equals 16 residues. Germline-derived CDR1 and CDR2 are KGHSH and LQKENI. This CDR3 reads CASSPLPDYSTDTQYF. The CDR3 DNA sequence: TGTGCCAGCTCACCACTTCCAGACTATAGCACAGATACGCAGTATTTT.

The genes are TRBV6-2 or TRBV6-3 and TRBJ2-1; TRBD1 matches at 10 bases. The CDR3 extends over 15 amino acids. CDR1 and CDR2 (germline): MNHEY, SVGEGT. Trimming took 4 bases from V and 7 from J; bases not matched to a gene: 7. Here the CDR3 reads CASSWPGQGRNEQFF. The CDR3 DNA reads as TGTGCCAGCAGTTGGCCGGGACAGGGGAGGAATGAGCAGTTCTTC.

The J gene is TRBJ1-5, the V gene TRBV20-1; D unclear. The CDR3 spans 13 residues. Germline-derived CDR1 and CDR2 are DFQATT and SNEGSKA (reference sequence). V was shortened by 1 base and J by 5 bases, with 9 bases between the two germline ends. DNA of the CDR3: TGCAGTGCTAGAGGGACCGCGGATCAGCCCCAGCATTTT. Its translation is CSARGTADQPQHF.

The chain carries TRBV12-3 or TRBV12-4 and TRBJ2-3; a possible D gene is TRBD2 (5 bases). Trimming took off 8 bases at V and 0 bases at J, with 12 bases between the two ends. This CDR3 has 14 amino acids. The CDR3 reads CASSGEQSTDTQYF. CDR3 bases: TGTGCCAGCTCTGGGGAGCAAAGCACAGATACGCAGTATTTT.

For this clonotype: The junction differs from germline at one of its ends, possibly a read error. J is TRBJ1-1 and V is TRBV20-1, with 9 positions matching TRBD1. CDR1 DFQATT and CDR2 SNEGSKA come from the germline V gene (reference sequence). There are 15 residues in the CDR3. CDR3 sequence reads: CSARPQGQGGTEAFF. The CDR3 DNA follows: TGTAGTGCTAGACCCCAGGGACAGGGCGGGACTGAAGCTTTCTTT.

The chain couples TRBV5-1 to TRBJ1-6; 7 bases align to TRBD1. The CDR3 is made up of 15 amino acids. Germline loops: CDR1 SGHRS, CDR2 YFSETQ. V gave up 4 bases and J gave up 6 bases; unmatched junction bases: 7. Here the CDR3 DNA reads TGCGCCAGCAGCACAGGACAGGAATTTAATTCACCCCTCCACTTT. As protein: CASSTGQEFNSPLHF.

V and J are TRBV29-1 and TRBJ1-1; D perhaps matches TRBD1 (5 bases). Germline values: CDR1 SQVTM, CDR2 ANQGSEA. The length of the CDR3 is 13 residues. The V gene lost 4 bases and the J gene lost 1 base, with 10 bases spanning the gap. This CDR3 is CSVAQGSNTEAFF. DNA for the CDR3: TGCAGCGTTGCTCAGGGATCGAACACTGAAGCTTTCTTT. Combining the CDR3 with reference TRBV29-1 and TRBJ1-1 gives the whole variable domain SAVISQKPSRDICQRGTSLTIQCQVDSQVTMMFWYRQQPGQSLTLIATANQGSEATYESGFVIDKFPISRPNLTFSTLTVSNMSPEDSSIYLCSVAQGSNTEAFFGQGTRLTVV.

The rearrangement uses TRBV11-3 and TRBJ2-3, with TRBD2 as a possible D gene (6 bases). Germline V gene lookup returns CDR1 SGHNT and CDR2 YENEEA. The CDR3 runs 16 residues. V dropped 2 bases and J dropped 0 bases, with 12 bases sitting between them. The DNA of the CDR3 is TGTGCCAGCAGCTTAAGCGGGCCGGGGAGCACAGATACGCAGTATTTT. It specifies CASSLSGPGSTDTQYF.

This clonotype was seen repeatedly, ten times or more. The rearrangement links TRBV28 to TRBJ2-5, with D perhaps given as TRBD1 or TRBD2 (6 bases each). The CDR3 totals 15 residues. With 6 bases removed from V and 4 bases from J, the gap between germline ends came to 18 bases. Looked up from germline, CDR1 is MDHEN and CDR2 is SYDVKM. This CDR3 is CASSPLRGRLETQYF. In DNA form, the CDR3 reads TGTGCCAGCAGCCCCCTTCGGGGGCGGTTAGAGACCCAGTACTTC.

This clonotype has ten or more counts. The CDR3 sequence is CASSFSGDTQYF. The CDR3 nucleotides are TGTGCCAGCAGTTTTTCGGGAGATACGCAGTATTTT. This rearrangement joins TRBV27 to TRBJ2-3; no reliable D call. Deletions cut 3 bases from V and 5 bases from J, with 6 bases between. Germline assignment: CDR1 MNHEY and CDR2 SMNVEV (reference sequence). This CDR3 has 12 residues.

This chain joins TRBV5-1 and TRBJ2-3; 8 bases are shared with TRBD2. V gave up 4 bases and J gave up 4 bases; unmatched junction bases: 8. The length of the CDR3 is 15 residues. Per the germline V gene, CDR1 is SGHRS and CDR2 is YFSETQ. The CDR3 is CASSPPSGGSDTQYF. For the CDR3, the DNA is TGCGCCAGCAGCCCGCCCAGCGGGGGCTCAGATACGCAGTATTTT.

The V gene is TRBV7-9, the J gene TRBJ1-2; 7 bases are a match to TRBD1. The trim removed 1 base at V and 8 bases at J, leaving 7 bases unmatched. CDR1 and CDR2 (germline): SEHNR, FQNEAQ (reference sequence). The CDR3 sequence is 14 residues long. CDR3 bases: TGTGCCAGCAGCTTAGTCCGGGACAGCAGCGGCTACACCTTC. It translates to CASSLVRDSSGYTF.

The chain is built from TRBV10-3 and TRBJ1-4; D is possibly TRBD1 (6 bases). CDR3 length: 16 amino acids. Germline V gene lookup returns CDR1 ENHRY and CDR2 SYGVKD. V was trimmed by 0 bases and J by 0 bases, leaving 8 bases between them. CDR3 nucleotides: TGTGCCATCAGTGAGTCGAAGGGGGCAACTAATGAAAAACTGTTTTTT. Translating it yields CAISESKGATNEKLFF.

DNA of the CDR3: TGTGCCAGCGGAACGCCCTACGAGCAGTACTTC. This encodes CASGTPYEQYF. This sequence joins TRBV25-1 and TRBJ2-7; D gene ambiguous. The germline V and J ends were trimmed by 8 bases and 2 bases, with 7 bases remaining between them. The germline CDR1 and CDR2 sequences are MGHDK and SYGVNS. The length of the CDR3 is 11 residues.

This chain links TRBV11-2 with TRBJ2-3; 8 bases align to TRBD2. Germline V gives CDR1 SGHAT, CDR2 FQNNGV. The CDR3 contains 17 residues. With V trimmed by 2 bases and J by 5 bases, 12 bases remained unmatched. The chain's CDR3 is CASSLRAPGGPQDTQYF. For the CDR3, the DNA is TGTGCCAGCAGCTTACGCGCGCCGGGAGGGCCCCAAGATACGCAGTATTTT.